This TCR beta chain came from a study of T cell clonotyping in hematopoietic cell transplantation. Study-wide findings and caveats: Graft donor and pretransplant recipient Inverse Simpson Index values predicted broader posttransplant TCR diversity.

Generated by immunoSEQ multiplex PCR, the TCRdb table keeps only in-frame clones and is missing some. The sample yields roughly 13,000 clones, around 90% seen once. Comments on this clone: The target antigen is unknown.

V was pared by 7 bases and J by 6 bases, with 18 bases between. The germline CDR1 and CDR2 sequences are SNHLY and FYNNEI. The CDR3 extends over 14 amino acids. The TCR was taken from a man aged 25-40 years in good health. Some clones in this sample may be carry-over from other donors' samples. V gene TRBV2 combines with J gene TRBJ1-2; tentatively, D is TRBD1 (5 bases). Sequenced material: peripheral blood mononuclear cells. The CDR3 here is CASKGREVSHGYTF. The CDR3 DNA is TGTGCCAGCAAGGGCAGGGAAGTCTCTCATGGCTACACCTTC.